The source of this TCR beta chain is a study of T-cell reconstitution after alpha-beta-depleted transplantation in children. The authors prepared the TCRbeta library with unique molecular identifiers. TCRdb re-analysed the PCR reads in MiXCR, keeping a single row per CDR3 protein. The top ten hold around 3.3% of the sample, which has some 500,000 distinct CDR3 sequences, approximately 20% seen once. The V gene lost 1 base and the J gene lost 6 bases, with 7 bases spanning the gap. Per the germline V gene, CDR1 is LNHNV and CDR2 is YYDKDF (reference sequence). There are 13 residues in the CDR3. This receptor was obtained from a human donor who donated a stem cell graft to a child with acute lymphoblastic leukemia. This sample comprised PBMCs from the stem cell graft donor, obtained from the stem cell graft. J is TRBJ1-5 and V is TRBV15; D gene unclear. CDR3 DNA: TGTGCCACCAGCAGAGTGGGGAGTCAGCCCCAGCATTTT. Translating it yields CATSRVGSQPQHF.